These T cell receptor beta chains were read from a single sample in a study of shared clonotypes between healthy human individuals. Clones were read by immunoSEQ multiplex PCR, and TCRdb kept only the in-frame ones, dropping some. Of about 490,000 clones in the sample, approximately 84% are singletons; the top ten hold roughly 13%. Sequencing used PBMCs. The receptors come from a middle-aged woman in good health. Some clones in this sample may be carry-over from other donors' samples. Each CDR3 is given with its conserved first and last residue. The order of the fields is J gene, clone size, D gene, V gene, CDR3 DNA, CDR3 protein. The D gene is left open where the match is weak. The size of a clone is reported for some rows only, either as once, few or many, or as a class for expanded clones.

>TRBJ2-1|NA|NA|TRBV2
TGTGCCAGCAGGAAACGGACTATCAACAATGAGCAGTTCTTC
CASRKRTINNEQFF
>TRBJ1-1|NA|NA|TRBV4-1
TGCGCCAGCAGCCAAGTTGTCGGGGACACTGAAGCTTTCTTT
CASSQVVGDTEAFF
>TRBJ2-1|NA|TRBD2|TRBV5-1
TGCGCCAGCAGCTTGAGCACGGGGACTAGCGGGGGGAATGAGCAGTTCTTC
CASSLSTGTSGGNEQFF
>TRBJ2-7|NA|NA|TRBV7-9
TGTGCCAGCAGCTTTCGATCCTACGAGCAGTACTTC
CASSFRSYEQYF
>TRBJ1-2|NA|NA|TRBV6-1
TGTGCCAGCACTTGGGGGAACTATGGCTACACCTTC
CASTWGNYGYTF
>TRBJ1-1|NA|NA|TRBV5-1
TGCGCCAGCAGACTGACGGAAGGCAGGGTTAGCACTGAAGCTTTCTTT
CASRLTEGRVSTEAFF
>TRBJ2-7|few|NA|TRBV28
TGTGCCAGCAGTTTAGGGTCGGGTACAGGCTACGAGCAGTACTTC
CASSLGSGTGYEQYF
>TRBJ2-7|NA|TRBD1|TRBV29-1
TGCAGCGTTGCCACCGGGACAGGATCCTACGAGCAGTACTTC
CSVATGTGSYEQYF
>TRBJ1-1|NA|NA|TRBV28
TGTGCCAGCAGTTTACAGGGGAACACTGAAGCTTTCTTT
CASSLQGNTEAFF
>TRBJ1-3|NA|TRBD1|TRBV9
TGTGCCAGCAGCGTAGGGGACAGGGGACTTTCTGGAAACACCATATATTTT
CASSVGDRGLSGNTIYF
>TRBJ2-5|NA|NA|TRBV27
TGTGCCAGCAGGAGGAGTGGGGGTGGAGAGACCCAGTACTTC
CASRRSGGGETQYF
>TRBJ2-1|NA|NA|TRBV2
TGTGCCAGCATAGCGGTTAGCTCCTACAATGAGCAGTTCTTC
CASIAVSSYNEQFF
>TRBJ2-2|NA|TRBD1|TRBV7-9
TGTGCCAGCAGCCTGACAGGGGGCGTGACCGGGGAGCTGTTTTTT
CASSLTGGVTGELFF
>TRBJ1-1|NA|NA|TRBV5-1
TGCGCCAGCAGCTTGTTTACAGGGAACACTGAAGCTTTCTTT
CASSLFTGNTEAFF
>TRBJ1-2|NA|NA|TRBV6-4
TGTGCCAGGACATTTTGGGAAGGCTACACCTTC
CARTFWEGYTF
>TRBJ1-5|NA|NA|TRBV28
TGTGCCAGCAGTTTTAAAACAGGGTATAGCAATCAGCCCCAGCATTTT
CASSFKTGYSNQPQHF
>TRBJ1-1|NA|NA|TRBV6-1
TGTGCCAGCAGTGAATGGGACACTGAAGCTTTCTTT
CASSEWDTEAFF
>TRBJ1-2|many|TRBD1|TRBV10-3
TGTGCCATCAGTGAATCCGGGACAGCCTATGGCTACACCTTC
CAISESGTAYGYTF
>TRBJ2-1|NA|TRBD2|TRBV5-1
TGCGCCAGCAGCCCCGGGGGGGATCCCTACAATGAGCAGTTCTTC
CASSPGGDPYNEQFF
>TRBJ2-7|NA|TRBD2|TRBV29-1
TGCAGCGTTGCCGGACTAGCGGGAAACGAGCAGTACTTC
CSVAGLAGNEQYF
>TRBJ1-1|NA|NA|TRBV19
TGTGCCAGTAGTAGTCGCAACTCCGGGCCCCCAGCTTTCTTT
CASSSRNSGPPAFF
>TRBJ2-6|NA|NA|TRBV2
TGTGCCAGCAACACACGCTCTGGGGCCAACGTCCTGACTTTC
CASNTRSGANVLTF
>TRBJ1-2|NA|NA|TRBV6-1
TGTGCCAGCAGTGAACGCGGCAGCTATGGCTACACCTTC
CASSERGSYGYTF
>TRBJ2-1|NA|NA|TRBV7-2
TGTGCCAGCAGCTTAGGCATTATAGCGCTCAATGAGCAGTTCTTC
CASSLGIIALNEQFF
>TRBJ1-2|NA|TRBD1|TRBV6-4
TGTGCCAGCAGGGGGACAGGCTATGGCTACACCTTC
CASRGTGYGYTF
>TRBJ2-6|NA|NA|TRBV11-2
TGTGCCAGCAGCTTATTACTGATCTCTGGGGCCAACGTCCTGACTTTC
CASSLLLISGANVLTF
>TRBJ1-1|NA|NA|TRBV5-4
TGTGCCAGCAGCTTAAAGGGGGGGACTGAAGCTTTCTTT
CASSLKGGTEAFF
>TRBJ1-2|NA|NA|TRBV27
TGTGCCAGCAGTTCGGTTTGGGCAAATGATGGCTACACCTTC
CASSSVWANDGYTF
>TRBJ1-4|few|NA|TRBV28
TGTGCCAGCAGTCCCCGTCTTGAAAAACTGTTTTTT
CASSPRLEKLFF
>TRBJ1-2|once|NA|TRBV27
TGTGCCAGCAGTTCCGCGGGACAACAAAACTATGGCTACACCTTC
CASSSAGQQNYGYTF
>TRBJ2-7|NA|TRBD2|TRBV7-3
TGTGCCAGCAGCGAAGGACCGCCGGGCCTAGCGGGAGACGCCTACGAGCAGTACTTC
CASSEGPPGLAGDAYEQYF
>TRBJ2-5|NA|NA|TRBV12-5
TGTGCTAGTGGTTCCAGCGGCCACCCCACCCAGTACTTC
CASGSSGHPTQYF
>TRBJ1-5|NA|TRBD1|TRBV2
TGTGCCAGCGGACAAGATGGGACAGGGGTACAGCCCCAGCATTTT
CASGQDGTGVQPQHF
>TRBJ2-1|NA|TRBD1|TRBV4-1
TGCGCCAGCAGCCAACCCGGACAGGGGAAGTTCAATGAGCAGTTCTTC
CASSQPGQGKFNEQFF
>TRBJ2-7|NA|NA|TRBV20-1
TGCAGTGCTAGGGACTACTACGAGCAGTACTTC
CSARDYYEQYF
>TRBJ1-2|NA|NA|TRBV30
TGTGCCTGGCCCCCCGACGGGGTTTGTGGCTACACCTTC
CAWPPDGVCGYTF
>TRBJ2-1|NA|NA|TRBV5-1
TGCGCCAGCAGCTTGGAACCAGGGGACTACAATGAGCAGTTCTTC
CASSLEPGDYNEQFF
>TRBJ2-4|NA|TRBD2|TRBV5-1
TGCGCCAGCAGCTTGGCGGGACTAGCGGGAGGGGGACGGGAAAACATTCAGTACTTC
CASSLAGLAGGGRENIQYF
>TRBJ2-3|NA|NA|TRBV5-1
TGCGCCAGCAGCTTGGGCGAAACCCTCACAGATACGCAGTATTTT
CASSLGETLTDTQYF
>TRBJ2-7|NA|TRBD1|TRBV19
TGTGCCAGTAGTTCCGGGACAGGGGGCTGGTACGAGCAGTACTTC
CASSSGTGGWYEQYF
>TRBJ1-1|NA|TRBD1|TRBV30
TGTGCCTGGAAGGGAGGGGACAGTACATCTTTCTTT
CAWKGGDSTSFF
>TRBJ1-4|NA|NA|TRBV10-3
TGTGCCATCAGTGAGTCGACGGCGTATCGACTGTTTTTT
CAISESTAYRLFF
>TRBJ2-7|NA|NA|TRBV7-6
TGTGCCAGCAGCTTGGGCCCGGGGCCCTACGAGCAGTACTTC
CASSLGPGPYEQYF
>TRBJ2-7|NA|NA|TRBV15
TGTGCCACCAGCAGAGCGCGAGACATCCCCTACGAGCAGTACTTC
CATSRARDIPYEQYF
>TRBJ1-2|NA|NA|TRBV19
TGTGCCAGTAGTCTCCCGGGGCTGGGAGGCTACACCTTC
CASSLPGLGGYTF
>TRBJ2-7|NA|NA|TRBV7-9
TGTGCCAGCAGCTTTTGGGACCGATCCTACGAGCAGTACTTC
CASSFWDRSYEQYF
>TRBJ2-1|NA|NA|TRBV7-8
TGTGCCAGCAGCTTAAGGGCCAAGAGCTCCTACAATGAGCAGTTCTTC
CASSLRAKSSYNEQFF
>TRBJ1-5|NA|TRBD1|TRBV9
TGTGCCAGCAGCGTGACAGGGGTGGATCAGCCCCAGCATTTT
CASSVTGVDQPQHF
>TRBJ1-2|NA|NA|TRBV25-1
TGTGCCAGCAGTGATCCTCTCGCAGGTGGCTACACCTTC
CASSDPLAGGYTF
>TRBJ2-1|NA|TRBD2|TRBV6-4
TGTGCCAGCAGTGCACTAGCGGGGATCAATGAGCAGTTCTTC
CASSALAGINEQFF
>TRBJ1-3|NA|NA|TRBV6-1
TGTGCCAGCACCCCATTGGGGGGATCAGGAAACACCATATATTTT
CASTPLGGSGNTIYF
>TRBJ1-1|NA|TRBD1|TRBV28
TGTGCCAGCAGTTCCCCTGGACAGGGTGGTTTTGAAGCTTTCTTT
CASSSPGQGGFEAFF
>TRBJ2-7|NA|NA|TRBV5-4
TGTGCCAGCAGCCCTAGCGGACAGACCTACGAGCAGTACTTC
CASSPSGQTYEQYF